This T cell receptor (beta chain) comes out of a study of B cell selection in AIRE deficiency (dated by TCRdb to the late 2010s). Concerning the study at large: Researchers compared TCRbeta repertoires of sorted blood CD4+ conventional T cells and regulatory T cells in AIRE-deficient patients with those in healthy controls. The TCR-sequenced cohort comprised five AIRE-deficient APECED patients and five healthy control donors. Overall study outcomes, separate from this receptor: Among approximately 3,500 shared Treg TCRbeta sequences, 25% to 40% were shared exclusively among healthy donors and roughly 10% exclusively among patients, which suggests that Treg selection is less efficient in the absence of AIRE. Around 31% of the Treg TCRbeta sequences shared among healthy donors turned up in patient Tconv cells, suggesting that Treg-biased clones are diverted into the Tconv compartment. Shared Treg sequences had shorter CDR3s, reflecting a bias toward rearrangements with few non-templated nucleotide insertions. Only TCRbeta chains were sequenced, and about 35% of shared healthy-donor Treg sequences were also present in healthy Tconv cells, possibly due to differing TCRalpha chains. In AIRE-deficient patients, Tconv and Treg cells had TCRBV gene usage, CDR3 length and TCR diversity comparable to those in healthy donors.

The immunoSEQ platform was used for TCRbeta chain sequencing. The authors' pipeline ran thus. When Treg repertoires were pooled, patients gave 45,000 to 60,000 distinct TCRbeta sequences, while healthy donors gave roughly 9.9x10^4. Public Treg TCRbeta sequences were defined as those shared by two or more individuals and were then searched for in Tconv repertoires. Differences between groups were assessed using Mann-Whitney U tests with Bonferroni-Dunn correction in GraphPad Prism 7.03. TCRdb mirrors the immuneACCESS table, restricted to in-frame sequences. Some clones are absent from its copies; in checked studies, under half trace to an unresolved V gene, and the reason for the others is unknown. That table furnishes V, J and clone size, whereas the DNA furnished D and trimming. The sample has around 26,000 clones on record, over 80% of them singletons. In total, the top ten clones hold approximately 1.1% of the sample.

For sorting, regulatory T cells were defined as CD4+CD25hiCD127low/negative cells. Control samples came from healthy donors unrelated to the patients. Tconv and Treg cells for TCRbeta sequencing were sorted on a FACSAria flow cytometer. The sorted cells went into 5-ml round-bottom polystyrene tubes, and the dry cell pellets were then frozen at -80 degrees C until sequencing. CDR1 KGHSH and CDR2 LQKENI were looked up in the germline V gene. The CDR3 measures 16 amino acids from cysteine to phenylalanine. Only the CDR3 part of the read is kept: 48 bases, read in frame from the first base. V lost 0 bases and J lost 0 bases; the stretch between them is 9 bases long. Remarks on this clone: Its antigen is currently not known. Within one base of it there is no much larger clone, and no base qualities were kept.

The source material was CD4+CD25+ Tregs sorted from PBMCs. Recombination linked TRBV18 to TRBJ2-4, and TRBD1 may be the D gene, going by 5 matching bases. The clonotype originates from a human donor in good health. The CDR3 in this case is CASSPPDSLAKNIQYF. The bases are TGTGCCAGCTCACCACCCGACAGCTTAGCCAAAAACATTCAGTACTTC.